This T cell receptor beta chain was sequenced in a study of T cell responses to AZD1222 COVID-19 vaccine. Study results and limitations: The CD4 TCRs associated with vaccination extended across spike and predominated at 160-218 and 743-854. Vaccination with two AZD1222 doses was followed by a rise in Spike-specific TCR breadth and depth. In a largely white British group with more females than males, clonal diversity was possibly underestimated.

To note about this clone: Its antigen is not identified.

V lost 0 bases and J 8 bases, leaving 13 bases between the germline ends. The CDR3 is 14 residues long. Germline CDR1 is LNHNV and CDR2 is YYDKDF (reference sequence). Sequencing was performed with immunoSEQ multiplex PCR; in TCRdb, only in-frame clones are kept and a portion is missing. The table shows approximately 140,000 clones, with about nine tenths occurring only once. This clonotype was obtained from an adult in good health. The chain has TRBV15 and TRBJ1-2; D is unclear. The material was peripheral blood, obtained on day 0 of AZD1222 vaccination. CDR3 bases: TGTGCCACCAGCAGAGATCGGGCCCAGTTGGGCTACACCTTC. Encoded protein: CATSRDRAQLGYTF.